A selection of T cell receptor beta chains follows, all from one sample in a study of cytomegalovirus exposure and HLA in healthy donors. Assay used: immunoSEQ multiplex PCR; TCRdb lists only in-frame clones, some missing. Of fewer than 150,000 clones in the sample, around 75% were seen once. Source material: PBMCs. The origin of the receptors is a man aged 30 to 45 in good health and CMV-seronegative. Each CDR3 is given with its conserved first and last residue. The D gene is left open where the match is weak. Expanded clones get a size class; other rows say once, few or many, or leave the size out.

D	size	J	V	DNA	CDR3
TRBD2	once	TRBJ2-5	TRBV7-3	TGTGCCAGCAGCTCCGGACTAGCGGGGTCGGAGACCCAGTACTTC	CASSSGLAGSETQYF
TRBD1	once	TRBJ1-3	TRBV7-2	TGTGCCAGCAGCTTAGGATCGCCGGGACAGCCCGATTCTCGAAACACCATATATTTT	CASSLGSPGQPDSRNTIYF
NA	once	TRBJ2-1	TRBV6-1	TGTGCCAGCAGACCCGACTGGAATGAGCAGTTCTTC	CASRPDWNEQFF
TRBD1	few	TRBJ1-5	TRBV30	TGTGCCTGGAGCTCGGGACAGGGCAATCAGCCCCAGCATTTT	CAWSSGQGNQPQHF
TRBD2	NA	TRBJ2-5	TRBV7-7	TGTGCTAGCAGCCCGGGACTAGCGGACCAAGAGACCCAGTACTTC	CASSPGLADQETQYF
NA	NA	TRBJ2-1	TRBV27	TGTGCCAGCAGTCACAGGTACAATGAGCAGTTCTTC	CASSHRYNEQFF
NA	NA	TRBJ1-2	TRBV20-1	TGCAGTGCTAGAGATAGGGGTGGCTACACCTTC	CSARDRGGYTF
TRBD1	NA	TRBJ1-2	TRBV9	TGTGCCAGCAGCGACCAGGGACAGGGGGCGGACTATGGCTACACCTTC	CASSDQGQGADYGYTF
NA	once	TRBJ1-2	TRBV20-1	TGCAGTGCTAACAGATACTATGGCTACACCTTC	CSANRYYGYTF
NA	NA	TRBJ2-7	TRBV4-3	TGCGCCAGCAGCCAAGTTGCAGGTGACGAGCAGTACTTC	CASSQVAGDEQYF
TRBD2	few	TRBJ2-1	TRBV2	TGTGCCAGCATTTCGCTACTAGCGGGAGGGCATAATGAGCAGTTCTTC	CASISLLAGGHNEQFF
TRBD2	few	TRBJ2-3	TRBV7-9	TGTGCCAGCAGCCCCGCTAGCGGGGCCCGCACAGATACGCAGTATTTT	CASSPASGARTDTQYF
TRBD2	NA	TRBJ2-3	TRBV4-3	TGCGCCAGCAGCCAAGAGCGCGGGAGGGCCAGGGATACGCAGTATTTT	CASSQERGRARDTQYF
NA	NA	TRBJ2-3	TRBV6-5	TGTGCCAGCAGTTACTCGTTACAAGATACGCAGTATTTT	CASSYSLQDTQYF
NA	NA	TRBJ1-5	TRBV2	TGTGCCAGCAGTGAACAGGGGTCGGGTTCCTATAGCAATCAGCCCCAGCATTTT	CASSEQGSGSYSNQPQHF
TRBD1	NA	TRBJ1-1	TRBV7-6	TGTGCCAGCAGCCCCAGGACAGGGCGGTCTGAAGCTTTCTTT	CASSPRTGRSEAFF
TRBD1	NA	TRBJ2-7	TRBV7-8	TGTGCCAGCAGCTCGAGGGGACAGGGGCTCGGCTACGAGCAGTACTTC	CASSSRGQGLGYEQYF
NA	NA	TRBJ2-7	TRBV7-2	TGTGCCAGCAGCCGGGACTACGAGCAGTACTTC	CASSRDYEQYF
TRBD2	NA	TRBJ2-1	TRBV7-2	TGTGCCAGCAGCGCAGGAGGACTAGCGGGAGTCTATGAGCAGTTCTTC	CASSAGGLAGVYEQFF
TRBD1	NA	TRBJ1-4	TRBV5-6	TGTGCCAGCAGTCCCGGGACAGGCGCAACTAATGAAAAACTGTTTTTT	CASSPGTGATNEKLFF
NA	NA	TRBJ1-5	TRBV6-6	TGTGCCAGCAGTTACGCGACAGATCTAGATCAGCCCCAGCATTTT	CASSYATDLDQPQHF
TRBD2	NA	TRBJ2-1	TRBV19	TGTGCCAGTAGTGTAAGTCTAGCGGAAAACAATGAGCAGTTCTTC	CASSVSLAENNEQFF
TRBD2	NA	TRBJ2-3	TRBV28	TGTGCCAGCAGGGAAACCGGGACTAGCGGATCAGATACGCAGTATTTT	CASRETGTSGSDTQYF
TRBD2	few	TRBJ2-1	TRBV4-2	TGTGCCAGCAGCCAAGACCGGACTAGCGGGGGTGCGGTTGAGCAGTTCTTC	CASSQDRTSGGAVEQFF
TRBD1	NA	TRBJ2-6	TRBV29-1	TGCGGCACCGGGACAGCACGCTCTGGGGCCAACGTCCTGACTTTC	CGTGTARSGANVLTF
NA	NA	TRBJ2-6	TRBV28	TGTGCCAGCAGACATCCCACTGGGGCCAACGTCCTGACTTTC	CASRHPTGANVLTF
TRBD2	NA	TRBJ2-7	TRBV5-6	TGTGCCAGCAGCCTGATCCCGGGACTAGAGGCCTCCTACGAGCAGTACTTC	CASSLIPGLEASYEQYF
TRBD1	NA	TRBJ1-2	TRBV28	TGTGCCAGTGTTGAAGGACAGGGTCATGGCTACACCTTC	CASVEGQGHGYTF
TRBD1	NA	TRBJ1-2	TRBV2	TGTGCCAGCAGTGAACAGGGGGAAGTCGGCTACACCTTC	CASSEQGEVGYTF
NA	few	TRBJ2-1	TRBV5-1	TGCGCCAGCATCCAAGAGACAGGTCCCAATGAGCAGTTCTTC	CASIQETGPNEQFF
NA	NA	TRBJ1-6	TRBV30	TGTGCCTGGAGTGGCCAGGAATCACCCCTCCACTTT	CAWSGQESPLHF
NA	NA	TRBJ2-7	TRBV7-9	TGTGCCAGCAGCTATGACAGCTACGAGCAGTACTTC	CASSYDSYEQYF
NA	NA	TRBJ2-1	TRBV25-1	TGTGCCACCGTTTTAACAGACTCCTACAATGAGCAGTTCTTC	CATVLTDSYNEQFF
TRBD1	NA	TRBJ1-4	TRBV4-2	TGTGCCAGCAGCCAAGCCGGGACAGGGTTTGCAACTAATGAAAAACTGTTTTTT	CASSQAGTGFATNEKLFF
NA	NA	TRBJ2-5	TRBV7-9	TGTTCCAGCAGAGGGGATCCAGAGACCCAGTACTTC	CSSRGDPETQYF
TRBD1	NA	TRBJ1-6	TRBV5-1	TGCGCCAGCAGCCTTGGGACAGGGAATGGTAATTCACCCCTCCACTTT	CASSLGTGNGNSPLHF
NA	few	TRBJ2-3	TRBV6-5	TGTGCCAGCCGGAAACGGGGAGGCACAGATACGCAGTATTTT	CASRKRGGTDTQYF
TRBD1	NA	TRBJ2-7	TRBV27	TGTGCCAGCAGTTTTTTGGGACAGGGTGCCTACGAGCAGTACTTC	CASSFLGQGAYEQYF
NA	NA	TRBJ2-7	TRBV5-1	TGCGCCAGCAGCGCCATACCTAGAGCTCCCGAGCAGTACTTC	CASSAIPRAPEQYF
TRBD2	once	TRBJ2-7	TRBV27	TGTGCCAGCAGTTTAGGCGGGGGGAACTACGAGCAGTACTTC	CASSLGGGNYEQYF
NA	NA	TRBJ1-1	TRBV18	TGTGCCAGCTCACCATATCTGGCAAACACTGAAGCTTTCTTT	CASSPYLANTEAFF
TRBD1	NA	TRBJ1-4	TRBV4-3	TGCGCCAGCAGCCAAGATTTGGGACAGGGACTAGGGATGTTTTTT	CASSQDLGQGLGMFF
TRBD2	NA	TRBJ2-5	TRBV13	TGTGCCAGCAGCACGGGGGGCCAAGAGACCCAGTACTTC	CASSTGGQETQYF
NA	NA	TRBJ2-1	TRBV4-1	TGCGCCAGCAGCCAAGATGGTTACGGGAGTTTCTACAATGAGCAGTTCTTC	CASSQDGYGSFYNEQFF
NA	NA	TRBJ2-3	TRBV19	TGTGCCAGTAGTATAATTGGGGCCACAGATACGCAGTATTTT	CASSIIGATDTQYF
NA	NA	TRBJ2-5	TRBV5-8	TGTGCCAGCAGCTCGAAAGGCGGGACCCAGTACTTC	CASSSKGGTQYF
NA	NA	TRBJ1-2	TRBV10-3	TGTGCCATCAGTTCGGAGGGTCCCTATGGCTACACCTTC	CAISSEGPYGYTF
TRBD2	NA	TRBJ2-7	TRBV7-3	TGTGCCAGCAGCCCTCATAGCGGGACCAACGAGCAGTACTTC	CASSPHSGTNEQYF
TRBD1	NA	TRBJ2-7	TRBV6-5	TGTGCCAGCAGTGTTGACAGGGGGCACTTACACGAGCAGTACTTC	CASSVDRGHLHEQYF
TRBD1	NA	TRBJ1-1	TRBV7-2	TGTGCCAGCAGCTTAACTACAGGGGTATGGATGAACACTGAAGCTTTCTTT	CASSLTTGVWMNTEAFF
TRBD2	NA	TRBJ2-7	TRBV19	TGTGCCAGTAGTACACTGGGGACTACTGGTACCTACGAGCAGTACTTC	CASSTLGTTGTYEQYF
TRBD1	few	TRBJ2-7	TRBV6-5	TGTGCCAGCAGATCGGGACAGGGTGGCGAGCAGTACTTC	CASRSGQGGEQYF
TRBD1	once	TRBJ2-4	TRBV6-7	TGTGCCAGCAGTTACTCCCGGACAGGGAAAAACATTCAGTACTTC	CASSYSRTGKNIQYF